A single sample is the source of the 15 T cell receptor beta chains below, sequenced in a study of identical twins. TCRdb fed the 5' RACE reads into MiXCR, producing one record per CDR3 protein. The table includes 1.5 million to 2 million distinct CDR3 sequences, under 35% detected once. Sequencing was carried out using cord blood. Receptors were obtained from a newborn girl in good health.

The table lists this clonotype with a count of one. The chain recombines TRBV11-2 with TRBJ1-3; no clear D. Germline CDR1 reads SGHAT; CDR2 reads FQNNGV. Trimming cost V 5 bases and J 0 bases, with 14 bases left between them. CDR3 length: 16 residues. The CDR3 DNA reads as TGTGCCAGCAGCGCCCTCAGGACGAGCTCTGGAAACACCATATATTTT. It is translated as CASSALRTSSGNTIYF.

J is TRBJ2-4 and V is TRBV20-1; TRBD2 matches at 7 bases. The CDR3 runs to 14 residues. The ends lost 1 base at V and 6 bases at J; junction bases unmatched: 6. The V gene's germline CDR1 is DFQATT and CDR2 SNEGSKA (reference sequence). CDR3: CSARARTGGNIQYF. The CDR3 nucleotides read TGCAGTGCTAGAGCCAGGACGGGGGGAAACATTCAGTACTTC.

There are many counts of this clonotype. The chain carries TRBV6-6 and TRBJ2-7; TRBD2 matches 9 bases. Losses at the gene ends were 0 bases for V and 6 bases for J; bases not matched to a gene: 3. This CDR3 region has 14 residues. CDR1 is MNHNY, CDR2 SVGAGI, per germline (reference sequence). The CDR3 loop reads CASSYSSGRGEQYF. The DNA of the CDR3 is TGTGCCAGCAGTTACTCTAGCGGGAGAGGCGAGCAGTACTTC.

The CDR3 DNA reads as TGTGCCAGCAGTGAATTCACGGGAGGGCCGGGGCAGTATTTT. This encodes CASSEFTGGPGQYF. The V gene is TRBV25-1, the J gene TRBJ2-3, with TRBD2 matching 8 bases. Germline CDR1 MGHDK, CDR2 SYGVNS. The CDR3 totals 14 residues. Trimming took 1 base from V and 11 from J; bases not matched to a gene: 8. The whole variable domain, remainder taken from reference TRBV25-1 and TRBJ2-3, is EADIYQTPRYLVIGTGKKITLECSQTMGHDKMYWYQQDPGMELHLIHYSYGVNSTEKGDLSSESTVSRIRTEHFPLTLESARPSHTSQYLCASSEFTGGPGQYFGPGTRLTVL.

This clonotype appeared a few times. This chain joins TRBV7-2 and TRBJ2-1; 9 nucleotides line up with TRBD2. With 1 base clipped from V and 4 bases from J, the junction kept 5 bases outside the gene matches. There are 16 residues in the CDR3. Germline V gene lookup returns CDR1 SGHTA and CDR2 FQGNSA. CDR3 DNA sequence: TGTGCCAGCAGCTTAGAAACTAGCGGGCTTTACAATGAGCAGTTCTTC. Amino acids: CASSLETSGLYNEQFF.

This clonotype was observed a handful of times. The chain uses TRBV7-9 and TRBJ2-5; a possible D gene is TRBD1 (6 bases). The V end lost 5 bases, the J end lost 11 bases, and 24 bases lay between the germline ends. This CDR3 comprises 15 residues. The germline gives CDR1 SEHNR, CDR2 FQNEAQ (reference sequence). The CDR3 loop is CASSHANRVVNEQYF. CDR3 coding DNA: TGTGCCAGCAGCCACGCAAACAGGGTAGTGAATGAGCAGTACTTC.

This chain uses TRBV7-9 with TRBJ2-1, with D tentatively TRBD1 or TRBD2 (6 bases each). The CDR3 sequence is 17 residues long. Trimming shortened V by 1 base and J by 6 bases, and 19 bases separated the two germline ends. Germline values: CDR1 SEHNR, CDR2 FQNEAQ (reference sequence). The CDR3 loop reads CASSLGFGGLRLNEQFF. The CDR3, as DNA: TGTGCCAGCAGCTTAGGGTTTGGGGGGCTGAGACTCAATGAGCAGTTCTTC.

CDR3 sequence (DNA): TGTGCCAGCAGTTTCACCCCCGAAAACTACGAGCAGTACTTC. It is translated as CASSFTPENYEQYF. This chain uses TRBV12-3 or TRBV12-4 with TRBJ2-7; D is undetermined. The CDR3 has 14 amino acids. Trimming cost V 3 bases and J 3 bases, with 12 bases left between them.

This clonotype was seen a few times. The CDR3 loop is CASSAGQGNNEQFF. The CDR3 DNA sequence: TGTGCCAGCAGTGCGGGACAGGGAAACAATGAGCAGTTCTTC. This rearrangement joins TRBV6-1 to TRBJ2-1; 9 bases agree with TRBD1. V shed 4 bases, J shed 5 bases, and the junction held 3 bases outside the gene matches. Germline V gene sequence: CDR1 MNHNS, CDR2 SASEGT. The CDR3 consists of 14 residues.

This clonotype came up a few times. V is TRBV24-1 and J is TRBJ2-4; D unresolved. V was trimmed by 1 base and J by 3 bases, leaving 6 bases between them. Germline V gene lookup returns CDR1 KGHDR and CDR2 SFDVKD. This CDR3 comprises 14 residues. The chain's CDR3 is CATSDLSDKNIQYF. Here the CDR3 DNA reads TGTGCCACCAGTGATTTATCGGACAAAAACATTCAGTACTTC.

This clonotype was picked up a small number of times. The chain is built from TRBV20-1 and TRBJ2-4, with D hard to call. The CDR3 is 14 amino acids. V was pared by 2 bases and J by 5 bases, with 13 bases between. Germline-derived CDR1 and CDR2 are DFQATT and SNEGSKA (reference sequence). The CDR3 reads CSARQPQVQNIQYF. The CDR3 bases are TGCAGTGCTAGACAACCCCAAGTTCAAAACATTCAGTACTTC.

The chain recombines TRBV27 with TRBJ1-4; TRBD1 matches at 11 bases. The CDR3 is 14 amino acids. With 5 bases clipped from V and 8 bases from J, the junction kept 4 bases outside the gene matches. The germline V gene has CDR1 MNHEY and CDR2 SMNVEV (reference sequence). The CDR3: CASSHWTGGEKLFF. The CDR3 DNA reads TGTGCCAGCAGTCACTGGACAGGGGGCGAAAAACTGTTTTTT.

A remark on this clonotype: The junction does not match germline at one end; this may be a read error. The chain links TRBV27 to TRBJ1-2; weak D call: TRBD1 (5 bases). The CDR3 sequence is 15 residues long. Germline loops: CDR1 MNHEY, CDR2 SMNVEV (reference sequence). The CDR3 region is CVSSFIRGGVGGYTF. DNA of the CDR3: TGTGTCAGCAGTTTTATTCGGGGGGGAGTTGGTGGCTACACCTTC.

The CDR3 protein is CASSHSDSRFSGNTIYF. CDR3 sequence (DNA): TGTGCCAGCAGCCATTCAGACAGCCGGTTCTCTGGAAACACCATATATTTT. The chain recombines TRBV9 with TRBJ1-3; D is perhaps TRBD1 (5 bases). CDR1 is SGDLS and CDR2 is YYNGEE in the germline V gene. V was clipped by 4 bases and J by 0 bases, with 17 bases between them. CDR3 size: 17 residues.

The CDR3 nucleotides are TGTGCCAGCAGCTTGGGGCCAGCGGGGCTCGGGGAGACCCAGTACTTC. It yields the protein CASSLGPAGLGETQYF. V is TRBV5-6 and J is TRBJ2-4; 7 positions agree with TRBD2. Matching the DNA end better, TRBJ2-5 makes the J call doubtful. This CDR3 spans 16 amino acids. Per germline, CDR1 SGHDT and CDR2 YYEEEE.